This entry lists 22 T cell receptor beta chains sequenced from one sample in a study of blood T cell repertoires in COVID-19. Sequencing used immunoSEQ multiplex PCR; TCRdb keeps in-frame clones, though not all of them. The data show 200,000 to 250,000 clones, 81% seen once. The sample consisted of PBMCs or T cells enriched from blood (not recorded which). These receptors were taken from a woman aged 50 to 60 with acute COVID-19.

V is TRBV7-2 and J is TRBJ2-1, with TRBD2 identical over 14 bases. The CDR3 sequence is 18 residues long. The trim removed 2 bases at V and 5 bases at J, leaving 8 bases unmatched. Germline-derived CDR1 and CDR2 are SGHTA and FQGNSA. The CDR3 protein is CASSLIGLAGGTHNEQFF. In DNA form, the CDR3 reads TGTGCCAGCAGCTTAATAGGACTAGCGGGAGGAACCCACAATGAGCAGTTCTTC. Drawing the rest from reference TRBV7-2 and TRBJ2-1, the complete variable domain is GAGVSQSPSNKVTEKGKDVELRCDPISGHTALYWYRQSLGQGLEFLIYFQGNSAPDKSGLPSDRFSAERTGGSVSTLTIQRTQQEDSAVYLCASSLIGLAGGTHNEQFFGPGTRLTVL.

The chain uses TRBV11-2 and TRBJ2-3, with 14 bases fitting TRBD2. The V segment lost 3 bases and the J segment 3 bases; nucleotides outside the gene matches: 8. The CDR3 has 18 amino acids. The germline CDR1 and CDR2 sequences are SGHAT and FQNNGV. The CDR3 here is CASSLDGLAGGRTDTQYF. In nucleotides, the CDR3 is TGTGCCAGCAGCTTGGACGGACTAGCGGGGGGCCGAACAGATACGCAGTATTTT.

V is TRBV7-9 and J is TRBJ1-4; 7 nucleotides agree with TRBD1. The V gene's germline CDR1 is SEHNR and CDR2 FQNEAQ (reference sequence). The CDR3 is made up of 15 amino acids. The V and J ends lost 5 bases and 4 bases, in that order; junction bases with no gene match: 7. CDR3 nucleotides: TGTGCCAGCAGCAGAATCGGGACAGTTAATGAAAAACTGTTTTTT. Translated: CASSRIGTVNEKLFF.

A single count supports this clone. The J gene is TRBJ1-2, the V gene TRBV28; 8 nucleotides match TRBD1. From germline, CDR1 is MDHEN and CDR2 SYDVKM. The CDR3 extends over 16 amino acids. V lost 8 bases, J lost 4 bases, and 15 bases stayed unmatched. The CDR3 DNA is TGTGCCAGCGAAAAACCGAGGACAGGGCCAACCTATGGCTACACCTTC. Translation: CASEKPRTGPTYGYTF.

This chain uses TRBV6-6 with TRBJ2-1; D is perhaps TRBD2 (7 bases). The germline V and J ends were trimmed by 5 bases and 0 bases, with 11 bases remaining between them. Per germline, CDR1 MNHNY and CDR2 SVGAGI (reference sequence). The CDR3 spans 15 residues. The CDR3 DNA is TGTGCCAGCAGTCCCCGGGGGGCCTCCTACAATGAGCAGTTCTTC. This sequence encodes CASSPRGASYNEQFF.

This clone came up once. The chain has TRBV7-2 and TRBJ2-1; 10 nucleotides match TRBD1. Germline lookup yields CDR1 SGHTA and CDR2 FQGNSA. The junction had 3 bases not matched to a gene; V was cut back by 10 bases and J by 3 bases. The CDR3 has 13 residues. The CDR3 spells CATGTGVYNEQFF. CDR3 nucleotides: TGTGCCACCGGGACAGGGGTCTACAATGAGCAGTTCTTC.

The CDR3 coding sequence is TGTGCCAGCAGTTCCACCTACGAGCAGTACTTC. This codes for CASSSTYEQYF. This chain uses TRBV2 with TRBJ2-7; D unresolved. This CDR3 is 11 amino acids long. CDR1 is SNHLY and CDR2 is FYNNEI in the germline V gene. V was clipped by 5 bases and J by 2 bases, with 4 bases between them. Based on the CDR3 plus reference TRBV2 and TRBJ2-7, the full variable domain is EPEVTQTPSHQVTQMGQEVILRCVPISNHLYFYWYRQILGQKVEFLVSFYNNEISEKSEIFDDQFSVERPDGSNFTLKIRSTKLEDSAMYFCASSSTYEQYFGPGTRLTVT.

This clone has at least ten counts. The chain combines TRBV27 with TRBJ2-7; no clear D. The V end was cut by 8 bases, the J end by 0 bases, with 8 bases between. Germline CDR1 and CDR2: MNHEY and SMNVEV (reference sequence). This CDR3 has 12 amino acids. CDR3 region: CASFASSYEQYF. The CDR3 DNA reads TGTGCCAGCTTTGCCAGCTCCTACGAGCAGTACTTC.

The chain is built from TRBV11-3 and TRBJ1-2; D is ambiguous. Trimming stripped 3 bases from V and 1 base from J, with 12 bases between. Germline lookup yields CDR1 SGHNT and CDR2 YENEEA. The CDR3 covers 15 residues. CDR3 loop: CASSFTSHVNYGYTF. CDR3 DNA sequence: TGTGCCAGCAGCTTCACCAGTCATGTTAACTATGGCTACACCTTC. Combining the CDR3 with reference TRBV11-3 and TRBJ1-2 gives the whole variable domain EAGVVQSPRYKIIEKKQPVAFWCNPISGHNTLYWYLQNLGQGPELLIRYENEEAVDDSQLPKDRFSAERLKGVDSTLKIQPAELGDSAVYLCASSFTSHVNYGYTFGSGTRLTVV.

The rearrangement links TRBV5-4 to TRBJ2-7, with D perhaps matching TRBD2 (6 bases). In germline, CDR1 is SGHNT, CDR2 YYREEE (reference sequence). Trimming stripped 4 bases from V and 7 bases from J, with 18 bases between. The CDR3 consists of 14 residues. The CDR3 sequence: CASSTRTGAEEQYF. The CDR3 DNA follows: TGTGCCAGCAGCACCCGGACGGGAGCAGAGGAGCAGTACTTC.

This chain joins TRBV4-1 and TRBJ1-4; 7 bases fit TRBD1. The CDR3 consists of 16 residues. V lost 4 bases, J lost 6 bases, and 11 bases stayed unmatched. Germline V gives CDR1 MGHRA, CDR2 YSYEKL. CDR3 coding DNA: TGCGCCAGCAGCCGAGAATCCGGGACAGCTCATGAAAAACTGTTTTTT. Protein sequence: CASSRESGTAHEKLFF.

The chain has TRBV11-2 and TRBJ1-4; perhaps TRBD1 as D (6 bases). From germline, CDR1 is SGHAT and CDR2 FQNNGV. V lost 5 bases to trimming and J lost 3 bases, with 19 bases between them. CDR3 length: 17 residues. CDR3 residues: CASSPRGATAANEKLFF. The CDR3 DNA is TGTGCCAGCAGCCCACGGGGGGCGACAGCTGCTAATGAAAAACTGTTTTTT.

A remark on this clone: Other DNA sequences in this specimen translate into the identical CDR3. The chain is built from TRBV7-6 and TRBJ2-3; D not certain. CDR1 and CDR2 (germline): SGHVS, FNYEAQ. The CDR3 covers 12 residues. V lost 4 bases and J lost 0, with 2 bases in between. This CDR3 is CASSSSTDTQYF. The DNA for the CDR3 is TGTGCCAGCAGCTCAAGCACAGATACGCAGTATTTT.

V usage is TRBV7-2 and J usage is TRBJ2-3; TRBD2 matches at 12 bases. Per germline, CDR1 SGHTA and CDR2 FQGNSA. V shed 3 bases, J shed 3 bases, and the junction held 7 bases outside the gene matches. CDR3 length: 17 amino acids. CDR3 nucleotides: TGTGCCAGCAGCTTGGACTGGACTAGCGGGATAACAGATACGCAGTATTTT. Amino acid sequence: CASSLDWTSGITDTQYF.

The V and J genes are TRBV12-3 or TRBV12-4 and TRBJ2-1; a possible D gene is TRBD2 (5 bases). The CDR3 totals 12 residues. V gave up 7 bases and J gave up 9 bases, with 13 bases separating them. The CDR3 nucleotides are TGTGCCAGCACCCCCTCTCGGGGTGAGCAGTTCTTC. Translated: CASTPSRGEQFF.

The chain employs TRBV3-1 (or the pseudogene TRBV3-2) and TRBJ2-3, with 13 positions matching TRBD2. Trimming removed 5 bases from V and 6 bases from J; junction bases left unmatched: 8. The CDR3 sequence is 16 residues long. Germline V lookup: CDR1 LGHDT, CDR2 YNNKEL (reference sequence). The CDR3 here is CASSATSGGALDTQYF. The CDR3 DNA reads as TGTGCCAGCAGCGCTACTAGCGGGGGGGCGTTGGATACGCAGTATTTT.

Only a few counts were recorded for this clone. The V call is TRBV18, the J call TRBJ1-2, with 7 bases that match TRBD1. Germline assignment: CDR1 KGHSH and CDR2 LQKENI. The CDR3 is 15 residues long. Unmatched junction bases numbered 7, after V lost 1 base and J lost 5 bases. This CDR3 reads CASSPQPQGSYGYTF. CDR3 DNA sequence: TGTGCCAGCTCACCACAACCACAGGGGAGTTATGGCTACACCTTC. Based on the CDR3 plus reference TRBV18 and TRBJ1-2, the full variable domain is NAGVMQNPRHLVRRRGQEARLRCSPMKGHSHVYWYRQLPEEGLKFMVYLQKENIIDESGMPKERFSAEFPKEGPSILRIQQVVRGDSAAYFCASSPQPQGSYGYTFGSGTRLTVV.

The CDR3 loop is CASSIPDRAQPQHF. The CDR3 DNA follows: TGTGCCAGTAGTATCCCGGACAGAGCCCAGCCCCAGCATTTT. The chain uses TRBV19 and TRBJ1-5; a possible D gene is TRBD1 (6 bases). Germline lookup yields CDR1 LNHDA and CDR2 SQIVND (reference sequence). The CDR3 runs 14 residues. Trimming took off 3 bases at V and 7 bases at J, with 13 bases between the two ends. The entire variable domain, with the rest obtained from reference TRBV19 and TRBJ1-5, is as follows: DGGITQSPKYLFRKEGQNVTLSCEQNLNHDAMYWYRQDPGQGLRLIYYSQIVNDFQKGDIAEGYSVSREKKESFPLTVTSAQKNPTAFYLCASSIPDRAQPQHFGDGTRLSIL.

The chain uses TRBV5-6 and TRBJ2-7; the D gene is possibly TRBD1 (5 bases). The CDR3 totals 12 residues. Germline V gives CDR1 SGHDT, CDR2 YYEEEE. V was trimmed by 2 bases and J by 6 bases, leaving 9 bases between them. CDR3 sequence (DNA): TGTGCCAGCAGCTTTGGGGCGAGCGAGCAGTACTTC. It yields the protein CASSFGASEQYF. Drawing the rest from reference TRBV5-6 and TRBJ2-7, the complete variable domain is DAGVTQSPTHLIKTRGQQVTLRCSPKSGHDTVSWYQQALGQGPQFIFQYYEEEERQRGNFPDRFSGHQFPNYSSELNVNALLLGDSALYLCASSFGASEQYFGPGTRLTVT.

The chain joins TRBV5-1 to TRBJ2-7; TRBD1 matches 12 bases. Unmatched junction bases numbered 7, after V lost 0 bases and J lost 6 bases. Germline assignment: CDR1 SGHRS and CDR2 YFSETQ. This CDR3 region has 16 residues. The CDR3, as DNA: TGCGCCAGCAGCTTGGCCTCCGGGACAGGGGGCCGCGAGCAGTACTTC. It yields the protein CASSLASGTGGREQYF.

V and J are TRBV10-3 and TRBJ2-1, with 9 bases aligning to TRBD1. The CDR3 runs to 15 residues. The J segment lost 9 bases and the V segment lost 7 bases, leaving 13 bases of the junction unmatched. Germline values: CDR1 ENHRY, CDR2 SYGVKD. CDR3 DNA sequence: TGTGCCATCAATACGGGACAGGGCCCTACAGGTGAGCAGTTCTTC. It yields the protein CAINTGQGPTGEQFF.

CDR3 in amino acids: CASSLVARPTGEQYF. DNA of the CDR3: TGTGCCAGCAGCTTAGTCGCGAGGCCGACCGGCGAGCAGTACTTC. This sequence joins TRBV7-6 and TRBJ2-7; D is unresolved. Trimming stripped 1 base from V and 6 bases from J, with 16 bases between. The germline V gene encodes CDR1 SGHVS and CDR2 FNYEAQ. This CDR3 contains 15 residues.